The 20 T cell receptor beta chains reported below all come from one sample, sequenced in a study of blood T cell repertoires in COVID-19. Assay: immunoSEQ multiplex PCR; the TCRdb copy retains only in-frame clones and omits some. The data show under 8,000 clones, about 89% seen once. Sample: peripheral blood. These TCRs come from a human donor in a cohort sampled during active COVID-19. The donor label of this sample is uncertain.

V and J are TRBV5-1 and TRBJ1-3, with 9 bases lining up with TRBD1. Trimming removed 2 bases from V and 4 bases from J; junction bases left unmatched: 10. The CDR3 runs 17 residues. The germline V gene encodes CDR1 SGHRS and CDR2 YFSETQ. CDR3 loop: CASSFYAGQGTGNTIYF. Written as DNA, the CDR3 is TGCGCCAGCAGCTTCTATGCCGGACAGGGGACCGGAAACACCATATATTTT.

The DNA for the CDR3 is TGTGCCAGCAGCGGCGGGACTAGCGGATCTCACGAGACCCAGTACTTC. Protein product: CASSGGTSGSHETQYF. The rearrangement uses TRBV5-5 and TRBJ2-5, with TRBD2 matching 11 bases. Germline CDR1 and CDR2: SGHKS and YYEKEE (reference sequence). V was pared by 4 bases and J by 5 bases, with 10 bases of the junction left unmatched. This CDR3 has 16 amino acids. Looking up the rest from reference TRBV5-5 and TRBJ2-5 gives the full variable domain: DAGVTQSPTHLIKTRGQQVTLRCSPISGHKSVSWYQQVLGQGPQFIFQYYEKEERGRGNFPDRFSARQFPNYSSELNVNALLLGDSALYLCASSGGTSGSHETQYFGPGTRLLVL.

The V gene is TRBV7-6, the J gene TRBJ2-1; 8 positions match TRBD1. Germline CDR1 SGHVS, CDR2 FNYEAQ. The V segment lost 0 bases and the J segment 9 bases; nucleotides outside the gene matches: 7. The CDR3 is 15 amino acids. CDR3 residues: CASSLALQGVREQFF. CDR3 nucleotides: TGTGCCAGCAGCTTAGCTTTACAGGGGGTGCGTGAGCAGTTCTTC.

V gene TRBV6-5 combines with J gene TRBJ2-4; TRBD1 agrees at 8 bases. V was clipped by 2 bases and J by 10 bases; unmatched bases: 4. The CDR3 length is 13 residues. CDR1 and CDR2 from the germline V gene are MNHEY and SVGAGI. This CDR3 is CASSYLGQGIQYF. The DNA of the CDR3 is TGTGCCAGCAGTTACCTCGGACAGGGTATTCAGTACTTC.

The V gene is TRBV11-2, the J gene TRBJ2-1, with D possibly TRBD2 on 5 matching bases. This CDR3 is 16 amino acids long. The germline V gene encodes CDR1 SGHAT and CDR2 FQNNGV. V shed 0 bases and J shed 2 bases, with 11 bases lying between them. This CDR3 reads CASSLELVIPYNEQFF. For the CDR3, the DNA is TGTGCCAGCAGCTTAGAACTAGTCATACCCTACAATGAGCAGTTCTTC. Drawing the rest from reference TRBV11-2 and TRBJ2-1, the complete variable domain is EAGVAQSPRYKIIEKRQSVAFWCNPISGHATLYWYQQILGQGPKLLIQFQNNGVVDDSQLPKDRFSAERLKGVDSTLKIQPAKLEDSAVYLCASSLELVIPYNEQFFGPGTRLTVL.

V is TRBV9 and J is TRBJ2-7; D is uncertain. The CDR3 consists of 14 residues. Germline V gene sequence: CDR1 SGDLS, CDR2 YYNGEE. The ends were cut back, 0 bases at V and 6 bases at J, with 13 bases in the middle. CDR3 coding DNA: TGTGCCAGCAGCGTAGTGCCTACCCCGAGCGAGCAGTACTTC. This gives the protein CASSVVPTPSEQYF. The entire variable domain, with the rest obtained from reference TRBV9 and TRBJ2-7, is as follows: DSGVTQTPKHLITATGQRVTLRCSPRSGDLSVYWYQQSLDQGLQFLIQYYNGEERAKGNILERFSAQQFPDLHSELNLSSLELGDSALYFCASSVVPTPSEQYFGPGTRLTVT.

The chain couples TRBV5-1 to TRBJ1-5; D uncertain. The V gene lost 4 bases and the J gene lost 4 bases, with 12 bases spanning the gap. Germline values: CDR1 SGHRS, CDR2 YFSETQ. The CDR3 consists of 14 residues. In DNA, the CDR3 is TGCGCCAGCAGCCTAATGGGCCCTAATCAGCCCCAGCATTTT. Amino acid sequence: CASSLMGPNQPQHF.

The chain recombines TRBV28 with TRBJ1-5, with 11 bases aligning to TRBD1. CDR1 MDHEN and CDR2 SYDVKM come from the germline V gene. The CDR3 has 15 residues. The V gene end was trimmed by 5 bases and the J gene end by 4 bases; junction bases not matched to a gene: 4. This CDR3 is CASSPGQGANQPQHF. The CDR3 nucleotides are TGTGCCAGCAGTCCAGGACAGGGGGCGAATCAGCCCCAGCATTTT.

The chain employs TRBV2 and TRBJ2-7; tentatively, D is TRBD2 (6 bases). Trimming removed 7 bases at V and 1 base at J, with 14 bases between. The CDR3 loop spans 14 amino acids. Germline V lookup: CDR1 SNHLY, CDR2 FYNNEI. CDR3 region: CASIRDGGSYEQYF. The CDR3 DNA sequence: TGTGCCAGCATCAGGGACGGGGGATCCTACGAGCAGTACTTC.

CDR3 amino acids: CASTQGYSNQPQHF. In nucleotides, the CDR3 is TGTGCCAGCACCCAGGGGTATAGCAATCAGCCCCAGCATTTT. The chain links TRBV2 to TRBJ1-5; a weak D match, TRBD1 (6 bases). This CDR3 region has 14 residues. V lost 7 bases and J lost 0, with 10 bases in between. The V gene's germline CDR1 is SNHLY and CDR2 FYNNEI.

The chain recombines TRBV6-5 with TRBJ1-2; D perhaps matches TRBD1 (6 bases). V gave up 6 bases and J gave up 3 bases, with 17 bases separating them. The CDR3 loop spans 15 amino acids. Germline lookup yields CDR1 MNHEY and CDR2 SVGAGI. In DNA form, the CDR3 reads TGTGCCAGCAGCGGTGGGGGCAGACTCGACTATGGCTACACCTTC. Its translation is CASSGGGRLDYGYTF.

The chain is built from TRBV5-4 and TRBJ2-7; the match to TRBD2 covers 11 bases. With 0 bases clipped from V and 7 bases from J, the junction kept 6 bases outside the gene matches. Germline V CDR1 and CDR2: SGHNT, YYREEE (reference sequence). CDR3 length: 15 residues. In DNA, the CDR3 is TGTGCCAGCAGCTTGGTAGCGGGAGGGCCGGGGGAGCAGTACTTC. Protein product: CASSLVAGGPGEQYF.

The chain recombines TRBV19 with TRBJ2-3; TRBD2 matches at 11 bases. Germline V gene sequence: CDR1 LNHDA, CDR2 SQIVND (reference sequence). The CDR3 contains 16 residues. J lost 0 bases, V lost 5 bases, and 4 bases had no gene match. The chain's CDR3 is CASSGRLAGSTDTQYF. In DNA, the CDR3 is TGTGCCAGTAGTGGAAGACTAGCGGGGAGCACAGATACGCAGTATTTT.

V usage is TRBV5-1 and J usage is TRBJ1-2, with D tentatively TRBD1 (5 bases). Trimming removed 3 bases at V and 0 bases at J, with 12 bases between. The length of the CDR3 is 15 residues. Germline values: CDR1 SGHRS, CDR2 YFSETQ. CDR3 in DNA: TGCGCCAGCAGCTCCGGGGGGTCCGCTAACTATGGCTACACCTTC. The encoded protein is CASSSGGSANYGYTF.

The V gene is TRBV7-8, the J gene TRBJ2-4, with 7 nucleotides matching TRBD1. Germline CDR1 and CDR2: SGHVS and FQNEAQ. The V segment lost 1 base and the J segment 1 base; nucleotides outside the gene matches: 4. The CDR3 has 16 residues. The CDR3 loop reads CASSLDRGSAKNIQYF. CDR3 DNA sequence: TGTGCCAGCAGCTTAGACAGGGGCTCCGCCAAAAACATTCAGTACTTC.

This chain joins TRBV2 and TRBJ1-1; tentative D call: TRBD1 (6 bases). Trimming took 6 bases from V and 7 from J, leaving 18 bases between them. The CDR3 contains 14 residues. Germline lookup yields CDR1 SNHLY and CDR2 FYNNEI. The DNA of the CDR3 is TGTGCCAGCAGACCGGGACACGGATATGGTGAAGCTTTCTTT. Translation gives CASRPGHGYGEAFF.

For the CDR3, the DNA is TGTGCCAGCAGTGCTACTACCGGACAGTACGAGCAGTACTTC. Translated: CASSATTGQYEQYF. The rearrangement uses TRBV2 and TRBJ2-7, with a tentative D call TRBD1 (6 bases). Per germline, CDR1 SNHLY and CDR2 FYNNEI. The CDR3 contains 14 residues. V was trimmed by 4 bases and J by 4 bases, leaving 14 bases between them. Looking up the rest from reference TRBV2 and TRBJ2-7 gives the full variable domain: EPEVTQTPSHQVTQMGQEVILRCVPISNHLYFYWYRQILGQKVEFLVSFYNNEISEKSEIFDDQFSVERPDGSNFTLKIRSTKLEDSAMYFCASSATTGQYEQYFGPGTRLTVT.

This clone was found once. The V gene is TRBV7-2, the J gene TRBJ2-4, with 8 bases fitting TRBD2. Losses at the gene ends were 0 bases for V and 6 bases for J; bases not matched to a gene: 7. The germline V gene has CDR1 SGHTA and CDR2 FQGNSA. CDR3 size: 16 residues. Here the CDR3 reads CASSLAPTGGRNIQYF. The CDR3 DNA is TGTGCCAGCAGCTTAGCGCCGACGGGGGGGAGAAACATTCAGTACTTC.

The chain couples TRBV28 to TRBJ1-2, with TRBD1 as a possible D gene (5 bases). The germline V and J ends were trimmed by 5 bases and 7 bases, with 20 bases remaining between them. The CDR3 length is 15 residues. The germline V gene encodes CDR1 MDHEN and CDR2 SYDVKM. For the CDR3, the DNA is TGTGCCAGCAGTCCTCCTTGGCAGGGCTCTTTTGGCTACACCTTC. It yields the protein CASSPPWQGSFGYTF.

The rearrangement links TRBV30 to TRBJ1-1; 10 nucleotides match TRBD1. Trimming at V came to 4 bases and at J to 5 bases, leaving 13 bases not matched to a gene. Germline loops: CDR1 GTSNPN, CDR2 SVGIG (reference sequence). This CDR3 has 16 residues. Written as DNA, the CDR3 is TGTGCCTGGAAACGAGGGACAGGGGAGAGGAGGACTGAAGCTTTCTTT. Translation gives CAWKRGTGERRTEAFF.